This T cell receptor (beta chain) was obtained from a study of blood T cell repertoires in COVID-19 (TCRdb year 2020). About the study as a whole: Samples covering the acute and convalescent phases of COVID-19 were provided by collaborators in the United States, Italy and Spain. The prospective study material was composed of cDNA or gDNA derived from T cells, B-cell-depleted T cells, or PBMCs. HLA class I and class II types, where available, came from metadata supplied by the sample provider rather than from assay-based typing. The samples were drawn from the first 160 participants of the ongoing ImmuneRACE study and from 950 to 1,500 subjects provided by 6 global collaborators. The repertoires were made available in a free public database intended to serve as a resource for research on the immune response to SARS-CoV-2. Nearly every sample came with metadata listing a de-identified subject ID, COVID-19 status, age in years and sex. The dataset comprised deeply sampled blood TCRbeta repertoires from subjects exposed to, actively infected with, or recovered from COVID-19. The full study reports these points: How much clinical and demographic metadata was included differed by source and by participant, and the metadata was provided uncurated.

TCRbeta CDR3 regions were amplified from genomic DNA using the immunoSEQ Assay, a bias-controlled multiplex PCR. In the authors' own workflow: The number of nucleated cells in each sample was estimated from the amplification of reference gene primers within the assay. To quantify the absolute abundance of each unique TCRbeta CDR3 rearrangement, sequence reads were collapsed and filtered. Productive Simpson clonality was computed per sample as the square root of Simpson's diversity index over productive rearrangements. Imported from immuneACCESS, the table was reduced by TCRdb to in-frame sequences with V and J called. These copies leave out some clones; in studies compared against another copy, an unresolved V gene accounts for under half, and the cause of the remainder is not known. V and J calls and clone size are as listed in that table; D and trimming were resolved from the DNA. For this sample the table gives 250,000 to 300,000 clones, of which approximately 85% were detected only once. The top ten hold 1.9% of the sample.

A remark on this clone: Its antigen is unknown. Nothing much larger sits one base from this clone, and base qualities are not available.

Enrolling through a virtual design, the prospective study's participants ranged in age from roughly 18 to 95 years and lived across roughly 23 United States geographic areas. In the prospective study, participants were assigned to cohorts based on the clinical history participants reported in a screening survey and a study questionnaire. Recovered participants in ImmuneRACE Cohort 3 were defined by two consecutive negative NP/OP PCR tests, clearance by a healthcare professional, or resolution of symptoms. In the prospective study, whole blood, serum and a nasopharyngeal or oropharyngeal swab were collected from each participant by mobile phlebotomists. Additional blood draws and questionnaires over a 2-month period could optionally be provided by prospective study participants. Blood samples from the prospective study were shipped frozen or at room temperature prior to DNA extraction. Its CDR3 holds 14 amino acids, cysteine through phenylalanine. This entry keeps only the CDR3 DNA: 42 bases, framed from base 1. Taken from the germline V gene, the CDR1 and CDR2 loops are SGHRS and YFSETQ. The V end loses 4 bases and the J end loses 8 bases, and a stretch of 16 bases separates them.

The chain joins TRBV5-1 to TRBJ1-3, with an unclear D gene assignment. Source material: PBMCs or T cells enriched from blood (not recorded which). The sequence derives from a woman aged 45-65 years who had recovered from COVID-19. The CDR3 corresponds to CASSQSGRRDTIYF. The DNA sequence is TGCGCCAGCAGCCAATCCGGGAGAAGGGACACCATATATTTT. When the CDR3 is completed using the reference TRBV5-1 and TRBJ1-3 genes on either side, the full variable domain is KAGVTQTPRYLIKTRGQQVTLSCSPISGHRSVSWYQQTPGQGLQFLFEYFSETQRNKGNFPGRFSGRQFSNSRSEMNVSTLELGDSALYLCASSQSGRRDTIYFGEGSWLTVV.